This entry describes one TCR beta chain. The record originates from a study of early T cells in non-severe SARS-CoV-2 infection. The V end was cut by 1 base, the J end by 9 bases, with 4 bases between. Germline V lookup: CDR1 SGHVS, CDR2 FQNEAQ. CDR3 length equals 11 residues. TCRdb used MiXCR to reprocess the 5' RACE reads, holding one entry per CDR3 protein. The sample carries 84,000 or so distinct CDR3 sequences, roughly an eighth recorded once. The rearrangement joins TRBV7-8 to TRBJ2-1; D remains ambiguous. Sequenced input: whole blood. This receptor was obtained from an adult who was a healthcare worker with PCR-confirmed SARS-CoV-2 infection or an uninfected control (not recorded which). This CDR3 reads CASSLGTEQFF. The CDR3 nucleotides are TGTGCCAGCAGCTTAGGGACTGAGCAGTTCTTC.